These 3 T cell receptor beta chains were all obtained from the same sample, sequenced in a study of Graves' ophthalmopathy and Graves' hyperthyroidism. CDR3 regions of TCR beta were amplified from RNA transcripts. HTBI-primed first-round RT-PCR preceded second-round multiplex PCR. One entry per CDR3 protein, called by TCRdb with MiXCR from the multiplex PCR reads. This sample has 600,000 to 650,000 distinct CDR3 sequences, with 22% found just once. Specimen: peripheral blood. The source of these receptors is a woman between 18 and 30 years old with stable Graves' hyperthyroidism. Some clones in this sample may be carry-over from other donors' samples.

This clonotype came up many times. CDR3 protein: CASSGNRGPSYEQYF. CDR3 nucleotides: TGTGCCAGCAGTGGGAACAGGGGTCCCTCCTACGAGCAGTACTTC. J is TRBJ2-7 and V is TRBV6-2 or TRBV6-3; 7 bases line up with TRBD1. The germline gives CDR1 MNHEY, CDR2 SVGEGT. V trimming: 5 bases; J trimming: 0 bases; junction bases outside the gene matches: 7. This CDR3 has 15 residues.

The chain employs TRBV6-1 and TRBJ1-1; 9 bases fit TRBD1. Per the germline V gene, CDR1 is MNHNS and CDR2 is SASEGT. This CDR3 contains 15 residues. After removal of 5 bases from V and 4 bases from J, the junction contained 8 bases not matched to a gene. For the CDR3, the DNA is TGTGCCAGCAGTCCACAGGGGGCGGTGAGCACTGAAGCTTTCTTT. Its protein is CASSPQGAVSTEAFF.

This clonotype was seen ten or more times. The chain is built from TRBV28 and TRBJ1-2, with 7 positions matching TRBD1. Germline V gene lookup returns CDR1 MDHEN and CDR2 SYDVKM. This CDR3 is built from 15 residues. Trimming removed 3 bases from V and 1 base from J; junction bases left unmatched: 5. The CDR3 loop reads CASSLGGQHNYGYTF. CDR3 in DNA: TGTGCCAGCAGTTTGGGGGGACAGCATAACTATGGCTACACCTTC.